This T cell receptor beta chain was found in a study of CD8 T cells in ankylosing spondylitis. Findings of the study overall: Clones that were linked to disease were CD8+ and were relatively rare in peripheral blood. Within matched ankylosing spondylitis synovial fluid, disease-linked clones were reportedly significantly enriched. What appeared characteristic of ankylosing spondylitis blood was a TCR beta motif of about eight highly homologous variants. Several of the motif variants were reported before in synovial fluid and blood from reactive arthritis.

As the method for making TCR beta libraries, quantitative 5'-RACE with molecular barcodes was used. TCRdb fed the 5' RACE reads into MiXCR, producing one record per CDR3 protein. The profile covers 750,000 to 850,000 distinct CDR3 sequences, with approximately 12% appearing a single time and more than 0.5% taken by the ten largest. Looked up from germline, CDR1 is ENHRY and CDR2 is SYGVKD. V lost 0 bases to trimming and J lost 0 bases, with 9 bases between them. This CDR3 spans 15 amino acids. This clonotype has at least ten counts. The antigen is unknown. This chain links TRBV10-3 with TRBJ2-7, with D unresolved. The sample comprised blood, either unsorted or a sorted T cell fraction (not recorded which). The sequence derives from a male donor with ankylosing spondylitis. The CDR3 here is CAISESAAFSYEQYF. The CDR3 nucleotides are TGTGCCATCAGTGAGTCCGCGGCGTTCTCCTACGAGCAGTACTTC.